Here is one T cell receptor (beta chain) with its context. No base quality information exists; no much larger clone differs at one position. The library was generated by the immunoSEQ multiplex PCR assay. For most patients, genomic DNA was isolated with the Qiagen DNeasy Blood and Tissue Kit and shipped frozen to Adaptive Biotechnologies for TCR sequencing. For most patients, genomic DNA was subjected to high-throughput TCR-beta CDR3 sequencing by Adaptive Biotechnologies. Per the authors' processing: TCR sequencing data for around 19 patients were retrieved from Adaptive's ImmunoSEQ software; a few other patients were processed with MiXCR and VDJtools. To correct CD4 versus CD8 sorting errors, sequences present in both subsets at a frequency ratio below 5:1 were removed. CDR3 nucleotide sequences shared by donor and recipient were removed because the origin of these sequences could not be assigned. To count as alloreactive, a clone needed at least 2-fold expansion over unstimulated cells and a minimum CFSE-low frequency of 0.002% (template counts) or 0.001% (read counts). Clones detected in sequenced pre-transplant spleen, lymph node, or MLR CFSE-low populations of the donor or recipient were defined as mappable. Cumulative frequency of alloreactive clones was calculated as a percentage of all sequences weighted by copy number. TCRdb obtained this table from immuneACCESS and retained in-frame rearrangements with V and J assigned. These tables miss some clones; where compared with another copy, unresolved V genes account for less than half of the shortfall, and the remainder is unexplained. V and J calls and clone size come straight from that table; D and trimming were deduced from the DNA. In all, the sample holds under 25,000 clones, and about a third of those were seen once. Approximately 2% of the sample is in the top ten clones.

These data originate in a study of graft-versus-host responses after intestinal transplantation (dated by TCRdb to about 2021). Broadly, across the study: The transplants that recipients received were multivisceral, liver-intestinal, or isolated intestinal. Every recipient was given anti-thymocyte globulin induction, followed by about three years of maintenance tacrolimus and steroids. A peak of at least 4% donor T cells among recipient peripheral blood mononuclear cells was the definition used for donor T cell macrochimerism. To identify alloreactive clones, pre-transplant mixed lymphocyte reaction products were sequenced and compared with unstimulated pre-transplant donor and recipient T cells. After intestinal transplantation, graft-versus-host and host-versus-graft alloreactive T cell clones in the graft, circulation and bone marrow were tracked using bulk TCR-beta CDR3 sequencing. The cohort enrolled some 24 intestinal transplant recipients, one of whom was a retransplant, and a few patients without pretransplant specimens were excluded. Rather than being sequenced by the commercial service, samples from three later patients were sequenced in-house on an Illumina MiSeq and processed with MiXCR.

Findings and caveats that apply to the study as a whole: GvH clones were found in recipient bone marrow, and some of the GvH clones appeared earlier in ileal mucosa or blood, which is consistent with an intestinal mucosal origin. The relatively low number and heterogeneity of intestinal transplant patients limited the conclusions. Early after transplant, peak levels of circulating GvH clones were found to be associated with declines in HvG clones. High GvH to HvG T cell clonal ratios were observed in the allografts of patients with donor T cell macrochimerism.

What the time point label conveys for this sample: cells obtained before transplantation from donor or recipient. Mixed lymphocyte reactions plated about 200,000 CFSE-labeled pre-transplant responders with about 200,000 irradiated violet-dye-labeled stimulators and were cultured for 6 to 7 days. Proliferating CD3+CD4+CFSE-low and CD3+CD8+CFSE-low responder cells were FACS-sorted on a BD Influx sorter after the mixed lymphocyte reaction. For this chain, trimming is 2 bases at the V end and 3 bases at the J end, and the number of junction bases without a gene match is 15. From its cysteine to its phenylalanine, the CDR3 spans 18 amino acids. The sequence is cut down to CDR3 DNA, 54 bases in frame from base 1. From the germline V gene (reference sequence), CDR1 is SEHNR and CDR2 is FQNEAQ.

The material was alloreactive CD4+ T cells from a mixed lymphocyte reaction culture, obtained before transplantation. Sample cell subset or site, as interpreted from the label and publication: CFSE-low proliferating T cells sorted from roughly six-day pre-transplant mixed lymphocyte reaction (GvH or HvG direction). The chain couples TRBV7-9 to TRBJ1-1; TRBD1 agrees with 7 junctional bases. This receptor was identified in a human patient who was an organ donor for intestinal transplantation. The DNA sequence is as follows: TGTGCCAGCAGCTTATGGCCGAGGGGGCTTATGGGTGACACTGAAGCTTTCTTT. Its protein is CASSLWPRGLMGDTEAFF.